Listed below are T cell receptor beta chains from one sample, sequenced in a study of technical replicates of blood from a handful of donors. Sequencing used immunoSEQ multiplex PCR; TCRdb keeps in-frame clones, though not all of them. The sample includes about 75,000 clones, around 92% of them seen just once. The sequenced material came from T cells isolated from PBMCs. These receptors all stem from a human donor in good health. Both conserved end residues are trimmed from each CDR3. Fields, in order: V gene, D gene, J gene, CDR3 protein. The D gene is left open where the match is weak.

TRBV27	TRBD1	TRBJ2-7	ASRVVGTAYAYEQY
TRBV19	TRBD1	TRBJ1-4	ASSQTGGYEKLF
TRBV2	-	TRBJ1-3	ARLNRAAGNTIY
TRBV4-1	TRBD1	TRBJ1-4	ASSQGQGADEKLF
TRBV25-1	-	TRBJ1-2	ASSDSIYGYT
TRBV2	TRBD2	TRBJ2-3	ASSVGANAGADTQY
TRBV19	-	TRBJ1-2	ASSYSNYGYT
TRBV18	-	TRBJ2-7	ASSPRMEATAEQY
TRBV7-2	TRBD2	TRBJ2-2	ASSLAAGGPVGELF
TRBV30	TRBD1	TRBJ1-2	ASESGTDNYGYT
TRBV28	TRBD2	TRBJ2-7	ASSPPSGKAYEQY
TRBV2	TRBD2	TRBJ2-7	ASSEGSGRLSEQY
TRBV11-2	-	TRBJ1-1	ASSQNSMNTEAF
TRBV7-9	-	TRBJ2-5	ASSLDLGPGY